This entry features one T cell receptor (beta chain) sequence. This sample stems from a study of blood T cell repertoires in COVID-19. Study in general: PBMCs, B-cell-depleted T cells, or T cells were the source of the cDNA or gDNA that made up the material.

Participants spanned ages roughly 18 to 95 years and resided in some 22 US areas. Cohorts were assigned according to the clinical history that participants reported. The V gene lost 1 base and the J gene lost 7 bases, with 8 bases spanning the gap. The CDR3 is made up of 13 amino acids. Per the germline V gene, CDR1 is MDHEN and CDR2 is SYDVKM. Per the authors' pipeline: Reference gene primer amplification yielded estimated nucleated cell counts. Here immunoSEQ multiplex PCR was the method, and the copy in TCRdb shows in-frame clones only, minus some. The V and J calls and clone size were taken over from that table, and D and trimming were inferred from the DNA. Among approximately 150,000 clones, 79% were seen once, and the ten largest hold roughly 20%.

This TCR derives from a woman in her 70s in a cohort exposed to, infected with or recovered from COVID-19 (not recorded which). This chain links TRBV28 with TRBJ1-5; D gene ambiguous. The sequenced sample was PBMCs or T cells enriched from blood (not recorded which). In DNA form, the CDR3 reads TGTGCCAGCAGTTTATTCCCCCCACAGCCCCAGCATTTT. It is translated as CASSLFPPQPQHF.